Listed below are T cell receptor beta chains from one sample, sequenced in a study of blood T cell repertoires in COVID-19. Generated by immunoSEQ multiplex PCR, the TCRdb table keeps only in-frame clones and is missing some. The table includes around 40,000 clones, around 86% detected once. The source material was peripheral blood. The receptors originated from a man between 45 and 60 years old with active COVID-19. CDR3s include the opening cysteine and the closing phenylalanine or tryptophan. A D gene is named only where the DNA matches it firmly. Some rows have no size entry. The others give once, few or many, or a class for an expanded clone.

v_gene: TRBV11-2; d_gene: TRBD2; abundance: .; j_gene: TRBJ2-5; CDR3aa: CASSLGTSAETQYF; CDR3nt: TGTGCCAGCAGCTTAGGGACTAGCGCTGAGACCCAGTACTTC
v_gene: TRBV5-1; d_gene: .; abundance: .; j_gene: TRBJ2-1; CDR3aa: CASSLGATDYNEQFF; CDR3nt: TGCGCCAGCAGCTTGGGGGCGACCGACTACAATGAGCAGTTCTTC
v_gene: TRBV12-3/TRBV12-4; d_gene: .; abundance: few; j_gene: TRBJ1-5; CDR3aa: CASSLGENQPQHF; CDR3nt: TGTGCCAGCAGTTTGGGAGAGAATCAGCCCCAGCATTTT
v_gene: TRBV7-9; d_gene: .; abundance: .; j_gene: TRBJ2-4; CDR3aa: CASSLALGKNIQYF; CDR3nt: TGTGCCAGCAGCTTAGCGCTCGGTAAAAACATTCAGTACTTC
v_gene: TRBV11-2; d_gene: TRBD2; abundance: .; j_gene: TRBJ2-3; CDR3aa: CASSKLAGGLDTQYF; CDR3nt: TGTGCCAGCAGCAAACTAGCGGGAGGGCTGGATACGCAGTATTTT
v_gene: TRBV7-9; d_gene: .; abundance: .; j_gene: TRBJ2-2; CDR3aa: CASTSPLAGSAGELFF; CDR3nt: TGTGCCAGCACCTCGCCCCTAGCTGGGAGCGCCGGGGAGCTGTTTTTT
v_gene: TRBV28; d_gene: TRBD1; abundance: once; j_gene: TRBJ2-2; CDR3aa: CASSPGQGAGELFF; CDR3nt: TGTGCCAGCAGTCCGGGACAGGGGGCCGGGGAGCTGTTTTTT
v_gene: TRBV30; d_gene: TRBD2; abundance: .; j_gene: TRBJ2-1; CDR3aa: CAWSAIGLAGWNEQFF; CDR3nt: TGTGCCTGGAGTGCCATCGGACTAGCGGGATGGAATGAGCAGTTCTTC
v_gene: TRBV7-9; d_gene: TRBD2; abundance: few; j_gene: TRBJ2-1; CDR3aa: CASSSSGSEINEQFF; CDR3nt: TGTGCCAGCAGCTCAAGCGGGAGCGAGATAAATGAGCAGTTCTTC
v_gene: TRBV5-1; d_gene: TRBD2; abundance: .; j_gene: TRBJ2-1; CDR3aa: CASSLLAGVYNEQFF; CDR3nt: TGCGCCAGCAGCTTGCTAGCGGGGGTTTACAATGAGCAGTTCTTC
v_gene: TRBV19; d_gene: TRBD2; abundance: .; j_gene: TRBJ2-5; CDR3aa: CASSLRTLGLGETQYF; CDR3nt: TGTGCCAGTAGTTTACGGACACTAGGACTAGGTGAGACCCAGTACTTC
v_gene: TRBV14; d_gene: TRBD2; abundance: once; j_gene: TRBJ2-1; CDR3aa: CASSQGPRAGGLTYNEQFF; CDR3nt: TGTGCCAGCAGCCAAGGTCCTAGAGCGGGAGGGCTGACCTACAATGAGCAGTTCTTC
v_gene: TRBV5-6; d_gene: .; abundance: .; j_gene: TRBJ2-7; CDR3aa: CASSATPGSEQYF; CDR3nt: TGTGCCAGCTCGGCCACCCCGGGGAGCGAGCAGTACTTC
v_gene: TRBV25-1; d_gene: TRBD2; abundance: once; j_gene: TRBJ2-3; CDR3aa: CASSRLAGGTDTQYF; CDR3nt: TGTGCCAGCTCCCGACTAGCGGGAGGGACAGATACGCAGTATTTT
v_gene: TRBV3-1/TRBV3-2; d_gene: TRBD1; abundance: .; j_gene: TRBJ1-5; CDR3aa: CASSQDRGLDQPQHF; CDR3nt: TGTGCCAGCAGCCAGGACAGGGGGTTAGATCAGCCCCAGCATTTT
v_gene: TRBV27; d_gene: .; abundance: .; j_gene: TRBJ2-2; CDR3aa: CASSLSSHLNTGELFF; CDR3nt: TGTGCCAGCAGTTTATCGAGCCACCTCAACACCGGGGAGCTGTTTTTT
v_gene: TRBV7-9; d_gene: TRBD1; abundance: .; j_gene: TRBJ1-1; CDR3aa: CASSLIGQGNTEAFF; CDR3nt: TGTGCCAGCAGCCTGATCGGACAGGGGAACACTGAAGCTTTCTTT
v_gene: TRBV7-2; d_gene: .; abundance: .; j_gene: TRBJ2-3; CDR3aa: CASSLKQPSVALTQYF; CDR3nt: TGTGCCAGCAGCTTAAAACAGCCTTCTGTTGCGCTTACGCAGTATTTT
v_gene: TRBV7-8; d_gene: TRBD2; abundance: .; j_gene: TRBJ2-5; CDR3aa: CASSIRTSGRGETQYF; CDR3nt: TGTGCCAGCAGCATCAGGACTAGCGGGAGGGGAGAGACCCAGTACTTC
v_gene: TRBV19; d_gene: TRBD1; abundance: .; j_gene: TRBJ1-1; CDR3aa: CASSPTGLTEAFF; CDR3nt: TGTGCCAGTAGTCCGACAGGGTTAACTGAAGCTTTCTTT
v_gene: TRBV6-2/TRBV6-3; d_gene: TRBD1; abundance: .; j_gene: TRBJ2-7; CDR3aa: CASSSRTGTAYEQYF; CDR3nt: TGTGCCAGCAGTTCCCGGACAGGGACCGCCTACGAGCAGTACTTC
v_gene: TRBV4-1; d_gene: .; abundance: .; j_gene: TRBJ2-7; CDR3aa: CASSQGLNYEQYF; CDR3nt: TGCGCCAGCAGCCAAGGGCTTAACTACGAGCAGTACTTC
v_gene: TRBV5-1; d_gene: TRBD1; abundance: .; j_gene: TRBJ2-7; CDR3aa: CASSLDGTGSNEQYF; CDR3nt: TGCGCCAGCAGCTTGGATGGGACAGGTTCAAACGAGCAGTACTTC
v_gene: TRBV6-4; d_gene: TRBD1; abundance: .; j_gene: TRBJ2-1; CDR3aa: CASSDGTGGMNEQFF; CDR3nt: TGTGCCAGCAGTGACGGGACAGGGGGCATGAATGAGCAGTTCTTC
v_gene: TRBV27; d_gene: TRBD2; abundance: once; j_gene: TRBJ2-5; CDR3aa: CATRTSERRRGTQYF; CDR3nt: TGTGCCACGCGGACTAGCGAGAGGCGCCGGGGGACCCAGTACTTC
v_gene: TRBV6-2/TRBV6-3; d_gene: .; abundance: few; j_gene: TRBJ1-6; CDR3aa: CASSGPEEISHLHF; CDR3nt: TGTGCCAGCAGCGGTCCGGAGGAAATCAGCCACCTCCACTTT
v_gene: TRBV4-3; d_gene: .; abundance: few; j_gene: TRBJ2-6; CDR3aa: CASSQDLQSGANVLTF; CDR3nt: TGCGCCAGCAGCCAAGATCTCCAGTCTGGGGCCAACGTCCTGACTTTC
v_gene: TRBV7-9; d_gene: .; abundance: .; j_gene: TRBJ1-1; CDR3aa: CASSDRRNTEAFF; CDR3nt: TGTGCCAGCAGCGACAGACGGAACACTGAAGCTTTCTTT
v_gene: TRBV6-2/TRBV6-3; d_gene: .; abundance: .; j_gene: TRBJ2-3; CDR3aa: CASSPSGRSSSFTDTQYF; CDR3nt: TGTGCCAGCAGCCCGTCGGGGAGATCTAGCAGCTTCACAGATACGCAGTATTTT
v_gene: TRBV5-5; d_gene: TRBD2; abundance: .; j_gene: TRBJ2-7; CDR3aa: CASSLRDYTSYEQYF; CDR3nt: TGTGCCAGCAGCTTAAGGGACTACACCTCCTACGAGCAGTACTTC
v_gene: TRBV15; d_gene: TRBD2; abundance: .; j_gene: TRBJ2-1; CDR3aa: CATSRDRGRALYNEQFF; CDR3nt: TGTGCCACCAGCAGAGATCGAGGGAGGGCCCTCTACAATGAGCAGTTCTTC
v_gene: TRBV6-1; d_gene: TRBD1; abundance: .; j_gene: TRBJ2-5; CDR3aa: CASSRGQGETQYF; CDR3nt: TGTGCCAGCAGTAGAGGACAGGGCGAGACCCAGTACTTC
v_gene: TRBV25-1; d_gene: .; abundance: .; j_gene: TRBJ2-3; CDR3aa: CASSEGLVTHTQYF; CDR3nt: TGTGCCAGCAGTGAAGGGTTAGTGACTCATACGCAGTATTTT
v_gene: TRBV16; d_gene: TRBD1; abundance: .; j_gene: TRBJ1-5; CDR3aa: CASSPQGGYSNQPQHF; CDR3nt: TGTGCCAGCAGCCCCCAGGGGGGATATAGCAATCAGCCCCAGCATTTT
v_gene: TRBV9; d_gene: TRBD2; abundance: .; j_gene: TRBJ2-2; CDR3aa: CASSPRVAGGAGELFF; CDR3nt: TGTGCCAGCAGCCCGAGGGTAGCGGGAGGCGCGGGGGAGCTGTTTTTT
v_gene: TRBV6-5; d_gene: .; abundance: .; j_gene: TRBJ2-5; CDR3aa: CASGGEIQETQYF; CDR3nt: TGTGCCAGCGGAGGGGAGATACAAGAGACCCAGTACTTC
v_gene: TRBV30; d_gene: .; abundance: .; j_gene: TRBJ1-3; CDR3aa: CAWKKDRPTGNTIYF; CDR3nt: TGTGCCTGGAAAAAAGACAGGCCAACTGGAAACACCATATATTTT
v_gene: TRBV6-5; d_gene: .; abundance: .; j_gene: TRBJ1-1; CDR3aa: CASSYSRANTEAFF; CDR3nt: TGTGCCAGCAGTTACTCGAGGGCGAACACTGAAGCTTTCTTT
v_gene: TRBV9; d_gene: .; abundance: .; j_gene: TRBJ1-2; CDR3aa: CASSVEEGIYGYTF; CDR3nt: TGTGCCAGCAGCGTCGAGGAGGGGATCTATGGCTACACCTTC
v_gene: TRBV29-1; d_gene: .; abundance: .; j_gene: TRBJ2-6; CDR3aa: CSVTGLSGANVLTF; CDR3nt: TGCAGCGTAACAGGGCTCTCTGGGGCCAACGTCCTGACTTTC
v_gene: TRBV29-1; d_gene: TRBD1; abundance: .; j_gene: TRBJ2-7; CDR3aa: CSVGDRGYEQYF; CDR3nt: TGCAGCGTAGGGGACAGGGGGTACGAGCAGTACTTC
v_gene: TRBV3-1/TRBV3-2; d_gene: .; abundance: .; j_gene: TRBJ1-2; CDR3aa: CASSQEGGGLGYTF; CDR3nt: TGTGCCAGCAGCCAAGAAGGTGGTGGGCTCGGCTACACCTTC
v_gene: TRBV11-2; d_gene: TRBD2; abundance: .; j_gene: TRBJ2-2; CDR3aa: CASSKTSGNTGELFF; CDR3nt: TGTGCCAGCAGCAAAACTAGCGGGAACACCGGGGAGCTGTTTTTT
v_gene: TRBV29-1; d_gene: .; abundance: .; j_gene: TRBJ2-7; CDR3aa: CSVPGTSSYEQYF; CDR3nt: TGCAGCGTTCCCGGGACTTCTTCCTACGAGCAGTACTTC
v_gene: TRBV6-5; d_gene: TRBD1; abundance: .; j_gene: TRBJ1-3; CDR3aa: CASYNPGQAGNTIYF; CDR3nt: TGTGCCAGCTACAACCCGGGACAGGCTGGAAACACCATATATTTT
v_gene: TRBV11-3; d_gene: TRBD1; abundance: .; j_gene: TRBJ1-1; CDR3aa: CASSPGRDRGPGTEAFF; CDR3nt: TGTGCCAGCAGCCCTGGGAGGGACAGGGGGCCAGGCACTGAAGCTTTCTTT
v_gene: TRBV11-3; d_gene: .; abundance: .; j_gene: TRBJ2-2; CDR3aa: CASSLERVPNTGELFF; CDR3nt: TGTGCCAGCAGCTTAGAGAGGGTTCCGAACACCGGGGAGCTGTTTTTT
v_gene: TRBV7-6; d_gene: TRBD2; abundance: .; j_gene: TRBJ2-2; CDR3aa: CASRSLAENTGELFF; CDR3nt: TGTGCCAGCAGATCCCTAGCGGAAAACACCGGGGAGCTGTTTTTT
v_gene: TRBV4-2; d_gene: .; abundance: .; j_gene: TRBJ2-1; CDR3aa: CASSSSEFYNEQFF; CDR3nt: TGTGCCAGCAGCTCTAGCGAGTTTTACAATGAGCAGTTCTTC
v_gene: TRBV14; d_gene: .; abundance: .; j_gene: TRBJ1-1; CDR3aa: CASSQVRGHTEAFF; CDR3nt: TGTGCCAGCAGCCAAGTTAGGGGCCACACTGAAGCTTTCTTT
v_gene: TRBV28; d_gene: .; abundance: .; j_gene: TRBJ1-2; CDR3aa: CASIIGSGRDGYTF; CDR3nt: TGTGCCAGCATAATTGGGTCAGGGAGGGATGGCTACACCTTC
v_gene: TRBV5-1; d_gene: .; abundance: once; j_gene: TRBJ2-4; CDR3aa: CASSLRQDKNIQYF; CDR3nt: TGCGCCAGCAGCTTGAGACAGGACAAAAACATTCAGTACTTC
v_gene: TRBV5-6; d_gene: .; abundance: .; j_gene: TRBJ2-7; CDR3aa: CASSPGGHEQYF; CDR3nt: TGTGCCAGCAGCCCCGGTGGGCACGAGCAGTACTTC
v_gene: TRBV2; d_gene: .; abundance: .; j_gene: TRBJ2-5; CDR3aa: CASSPMGVQETQYF; CDR3nt: TGTGCCAGCAGTCCGATGGGCGTCCAAGAGACCCAGTACTTC
v_gene: TRBV28; d_gene: TRBD2; abundance: .; j_gene: TRBJ2-5; CDR3aa: CASSPSGSWETQYF; CDR3nt: TGTGCCAGCAGTCCTAGCGGGAGTTGGGAGACCCAGTACTTC
v_gene: TRBV10-1; d_gene: TRBD1; abundance: once; j_gene: TRBJ2-1; CDR3aa: CASSDSGTVDNEQFF; CDR3nt: TGCGCCAGCAGTGATTCCGGGACAGTGGACAATGAGCAGTTCTTC